These T cell receptor beta chains were read from a single sample in a study of cytomegalovirus exposure and HLA in healthy donors. Clones were sequenced by immunoSEQ multiplex PCR, and TCRdb holds only the in-frame ones, with some missing. The sample yields 150,000 to 200,000 clones, around nine tenths seen once. The specimen sequenced was PBMCs. Receptors originate from a man between 18 and 29 years old in good health and CMV-seropositive. Both conserved end residues are trimmed from each CDR3. Fields, in order: D gene, J gene, V gene, CDR3 protein. The D gene is left open where the match is weak.

TRBD1 TRBJ1-2 TRBV28 ASSQGTATNYGYT
NA TRBJ2-6 TRBV6-1 ASERISGANVLT
TRBD1 TRBJ2-7 TRBV7-8 ASSQGTGGSYEQY
NA TRBJ2-5 TRBV7-2 ASSPKVVRAGGETQY
NA TRBJ1-2 TRBV15 ATRPTGSYGYT
TRBD2 TRBJ2-7 TRBV6-1 ASNGGVWREQY
NA TRBJ1-2 TRBV30 AWSPQGRGSSYGYT
TRBD1 TRBJ1-1 TRBV18 ASSPNWDRGRDEAF
TRBD1 TRBJ2-1 TRBV5-1 ASSPGQVHEQF
NA TRBJ2-6 TRBV19 ASTRTGANVLT
TRBD2 TRBJ2-1 TRBV6-6 AAGVRGEQF
TRBD1 TRBJ1-3 TRBV6-4 ASSPMGQGSGNTIY
TRBD1 TRBJ2-3 TRBV29-1 SVDQGVTDTQY
NA TRBJ2-7 TRBV9 ASSRDGGLEQY
NA TRBJ2-7 TRBV19 ASRPASSASSSSSYEQY
NA TRBJ1-2 TRBV2 ASSETVGGYT
NA TRBJ2-6 TRBV4-2 ASSQSGSGANVLT
NA TRBJ2-3 TRBV4-3 ASSPRAGRSDTQY
NA TRBJ2-5 TRBV29-1 SVGTARETQY
NA TRBJ1-5 TRBV27 ASSQRGSYQPQH
NA TRBJ2-7 TRBV19 ASSIVGSYEQY
TRBD1 TRBJ2-1 TRBV19 ATQGARNEQF
TRBD1 TRBJ1-1 TRBV4-3 ASSQEQTGFRAF
NA TRBJ1-3 TRBV30 AWSVPNQGSGNTIY
NA TRBJ1-5 TRBV7-8 ASSLQGGNQPQH
NA TRBJ1-1 TRBV11-2 ASSLGTVNTEAF
NA TRBJ2-6 TRBV5-1 ASSRAWGGDNVLT
TRBD1 TRBJ1-2 TRBV5-6 ASSARYRGRDYGYT